This T cell receptor (beta chain) was sequenced during a study of T cell responses to AZD1222 COVID-19 vaccine. Assay: immunoSEQ multiplex PCR; the TCRdb copy retains only in-frame clones and omits some. The repertoire holds fewer than 200,000 clones, with about 87% as singletons. In regard to this clone: The antigen remains unidentified.

Study observations and caveats: With dominance at 160-218 and 743-854, vaccine-associated CD4 TCRs spanned spike. Among the donors, most were white British and more were female, and clonal diversity was possibly underestimated. Per reports, nearly half of all spike-specific TCRs target regions that are unmutated in variants.

This clonotype originated in an adult in good health. The source material was peripheral blood, sampled on day 0 of AZD1222 vaccination.

The CDR3 nucleotides are TGTGCCAGCACCTTATCACCACAGGGGAATCAGCCCCAGCATTTT. It codes for CASTLSPQGNQPQHF. The chain joins TRBV28 to TRBJ1-5, with 7 bases lining up with TRBD1. V dropped 7 bases and J dropped 4; count of bases not matched to a gene: 10. The CDR3 covers 15 residues. Germline V gene sequence: CDR1 MDHEN, CDR2 SYDVKM.